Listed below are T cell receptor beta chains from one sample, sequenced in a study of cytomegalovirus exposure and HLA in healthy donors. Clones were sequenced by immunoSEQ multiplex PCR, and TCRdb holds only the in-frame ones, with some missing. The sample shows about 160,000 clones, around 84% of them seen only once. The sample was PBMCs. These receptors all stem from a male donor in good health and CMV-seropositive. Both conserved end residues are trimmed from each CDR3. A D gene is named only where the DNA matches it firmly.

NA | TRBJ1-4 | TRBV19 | ATGGSGTTNEKLF
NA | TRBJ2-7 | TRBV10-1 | ASSTFQGYEQY
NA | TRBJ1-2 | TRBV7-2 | ASSLDVLLAA
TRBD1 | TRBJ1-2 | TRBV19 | ASSGRDSYGYT
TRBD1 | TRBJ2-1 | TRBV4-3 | ASSQETGGNYNEQF
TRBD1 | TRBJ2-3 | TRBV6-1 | ASRRTGTSTDTQY
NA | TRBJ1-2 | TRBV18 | ASSPVALVYYGYT
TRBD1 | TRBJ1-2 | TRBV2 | ASSSRDRGYGYT
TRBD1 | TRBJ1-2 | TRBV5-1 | ASSSGQVNGYT
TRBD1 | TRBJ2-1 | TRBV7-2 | ASRLTGQDYNEQF
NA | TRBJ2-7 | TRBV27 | ASRIQGSYEQY
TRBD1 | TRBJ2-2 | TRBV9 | ASSTRTGSNTGELF
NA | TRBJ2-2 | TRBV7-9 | ASSLGGRGNTGELF
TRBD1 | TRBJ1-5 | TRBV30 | AWSYNRGAHQPQH
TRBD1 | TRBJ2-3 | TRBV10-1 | ASSDGGGQGRTTDTQY
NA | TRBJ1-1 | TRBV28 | ASSLGRSRD
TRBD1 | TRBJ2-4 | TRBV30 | AWKKTGPSKNIQY
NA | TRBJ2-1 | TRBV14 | ASSQGRDWTYNEQF
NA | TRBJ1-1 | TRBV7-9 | SSRVGQKDTEAF
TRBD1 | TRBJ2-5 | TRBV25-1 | ASSPGQMQETQY
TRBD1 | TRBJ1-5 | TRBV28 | ASSLSRQGNQPQH
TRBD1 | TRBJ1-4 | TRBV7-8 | ASSTRGRREKLF
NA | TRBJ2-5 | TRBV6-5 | ASSPGVLETQY
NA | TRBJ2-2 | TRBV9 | ASSVEETGELF
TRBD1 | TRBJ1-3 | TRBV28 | ASSGQVAGNTIY
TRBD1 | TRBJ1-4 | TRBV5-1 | ASSPGQGGEQLF
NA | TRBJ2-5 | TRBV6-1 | ASSLTQGGTQY
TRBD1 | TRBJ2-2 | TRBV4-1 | ASSREQGAQNTGELF
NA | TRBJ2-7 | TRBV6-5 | ASSRGKFDEQY
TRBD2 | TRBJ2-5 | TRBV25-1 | ASSEWGGHQETQY
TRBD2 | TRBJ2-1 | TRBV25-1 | ASSSGGAPYNEQF
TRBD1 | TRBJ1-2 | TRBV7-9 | ASRGGQPLT
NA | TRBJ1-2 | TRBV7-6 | ASSPKPQANYGYT
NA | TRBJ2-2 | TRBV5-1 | ASSLEGAGPRTGELF
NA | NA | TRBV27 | ASSLSVPPLPSYEQY
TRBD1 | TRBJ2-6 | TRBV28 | ASSPRDRSLAGANGLT
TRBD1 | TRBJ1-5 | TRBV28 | ASSLDRRQPQH